Each of the 26 T cell receptor beta chains below was sequenced from the same sample in a study of vaccination and CD4 T cells after COVID-19. TCRdb reprocessed the PCR reads via MiXCR and lists one record per CDR3 protein. The sample yields 25,000 or so distinct CDR3 sequences, approximately 51% seen once. The time point here: late sampling 161 to 241 days after vaccination in three convalescent patients. Here the sequenced sample was CD4+ T cells from blood, taken about 7 months after SARS-CoV-2 vaccination. The receptors were gathered from a human donor who had recovered from COVID-19.

This clonotype was observed a few times. J is TRBJ2-3 and V is TRBV30; 7 nucleotides line up with TRBD2. Germline V lookup: CDR1 GTSNPN, CDR2 SVGIG (reference sequence). CDR3 length: 14 residues. The V and J ends lost 3 bases and 2 bases, in that order; junction bases with no gene match: 5. The CDR3 DNA reads TGTGCCTGGAGGGGGCTAGCGGCCACAGATACGCAGTATTTT. Its protein product is CAWRGLAATDTQYF.

The chain employs TRBV28 and TRBJ2-3; 7 nucleotides match TRBD2. Unmatched junction bases numbered 5, after V lost 6 bases and J lost 2 bases. The CDR3 length is 14 residues. In germline, CDR1 is MDHEN, CDR2 SYDVKM. The CDR3 region has the DNA TGTGCCAGCAGCCAACTAGCGAACACAGATACGCAGTATTTT. Its protein product is CASSQLANTDTQYF.

This chain links TRBV10-3 with TRBJ2-7; D possibly corresponds to TRBD1 (6 bases). V dropped 2 bases and J dropped 3 bases, with 14 bases sitting between them. The CDR3 loop spans 15 amino acids. Germline V gene sequence: CDR1 ENHRY, CDR2 SYGVKD. The CDR3 coding sequence is TGTGCCATCAGTGAGAACAGGGCACAAGACTACGAGCAGTACTTC. Encoded protein: CAISENRAQDYEQYF.

Points on this clonotype: This CDR3 is missing its conserved last phenylalanine or tryptophan, likely due to a read error. Because the CDR3's place on the DNA is in doubt, the DNA is left out and the CDR3 is given as listed by TCRdb. This rearrangement joins TRBV7-9 to TRBJ1-2; the table's D gene call, TRBD1, was not cross checked with the DNA. Germline lookup yields CDR1 SEHNR and CDR2 FQNEAQ (reference sequence). The CDR3 numbers 13 amino acids, ends counted. The CDR3 reads CASSLGGGNGHTL.

The chain recombines TRBV7-9 with TRBJ2-5; either TRBD1 or TRBD2 may supply D (5 bases each). CDR3 size: 15 residues. V was clipped by 6 bases and J by 4 bases, with 18 bases between them. CDR1 is SEHNR, CDR2 FQNEAQ, per germline (reference sequence). CDR3 sequence (DNA): TGTGCCAGCAGGCTCCAGGGCGGGCCAGGAGAGACCCAGTACTTC. Translation: CASRLQGGPGETQYF. Full variable domain (outside the CDR3, taken from reference TRBV7-9 and TRBJ2-5): DTGVSQNPRHKITKRGQNVTFRCDPISEHNRLYWYRQTLGQGPEFLTYFQNEAQLEKSRLLSDRFSAERPKGSFSTLEIQRTEQGDSAMYLCASRLQGGPGETQYFGPGTRLLVL.

In this sample, this clonotype turned up a few times. This chain connects TRBV7-2 to TRBJ2-6; D ambiguous. The germline V gene has CDR1 SGHTA and CDR2 FQGNSA. V dropped 1 base and J dropped 0 bases, with 7 bases sitting between them. The length of the CDR3 is 16 residues. The CDR3 reads CASSLVWHSGANVLTF. The CDR3, as DNA: TGTGCCAGCAGCTTAGTCTGGCACTCTGGGGCCAACGTCCTGACTTTC. Together with reference TRBV7-2 and TRBJ2-6, the CDR3 gives the full variable domain: GAGVSQSPSNKVTEKGKDVELRCDPISGHTALYWYRQSLGQGLEFLIYFQGNSAPDKSGLPSDRFSAERTGGSVSTLTIQRTQQEDSAVYLCASSLVWHSGANVLTFGAGSRLTVL.

The V call is TRBV6-2 or TRBV6-3, the J call TRBJ2-1; 7 nucleotides agree with TRBD2. The trim removed 7 bases at V and 2 bases at J, leaving 5 bases unmatched. The V gene's germline CDR1 is MNHEY and CDR2 SVGEGT. The CDR3 is 14 residues long. CDR3 in DNA: TGTGCCAGCACGCCCAGCGGGGCCTACAATGAGCAGTTCTTC. Its translation is CASTPSGAYNEQFF.

The chain links TRBV6-2 or TRBV6-3 to TRBJ2-7, with TRBD2 matching over 11 bases. With 8 bases clipped from V and 6 bases from J, the junction kept 9 bases outside the gene matches. The germline V gene encodes CDR1 MNHEY and CDR2 SVGEGT. This CDR3 region has 14 residues. The CDR3 protein is CASRSGRGLGEQYF. In DNA form, the CDR3 reads TGTGCCAGCCGTAGCGGGAGGGGTTTGGGCGAGCAGTACTTC.

This clonotype has a single count. This chain links TRBV29-1 with TRBJ1-2; no clear D. CDR3 length: 11 residues. Between the trimmed V and J ends, which lost 3 bases and 2 bases, there was a span of 4 bases. Germline V gives CDR1 SQVTM, CDR2 ANQGSEA. The CDR3 loop is CSVDRNYGYTF. The CDR3 region has the DNA TGCAGCGTTGATAGAAACTATGGCTACACCTTC.

This sequence joins TRBV28 and TRBJ2-2, with 11 bases aligning to TRBD1. CDR1 is MDHEN and CDR2 is SYDVKM in the germline V gene. V was clipped by 3 bases and J by 6 bases; unmatched bases: 6. CDR3 size: 16 residues. The CDR3 here is CASSFRDRGSPGELFF. CDR3 nucleotide sequence: TGTGCCAGCAGTTTTAGGGACAGGGGGTCCCCCGGGGAGCTGTTTTTT.

This clonotype was recorded a few times. The chain has TRBV6-5 and TRBJ2-5; 13 nucleotides line up with TRBD2. Trimming removed 2 bases from V and 4 bases from J; junction bases left unmatched: 13. The CDR3 has 19 residues. Germline loops: CDR1 MNHEY, CDR2 SVGAGI. CDR3 coding DNA: TGTGCCAGCAGTTACGCTAGGACTAGCGGGAGTATGGGTCGAGAGACCCAGTACTTC. Translation: CASSYARTSGSMGRETQYF.

This chain uses TRBV7-6 with TRBJ2-7, with 11 bases fitting TRBD2. This CDR3 has 15 amino acids. J gave up 0 bases and V 5 bases, and 3 bases lay outside the gene matches. Germline assignment: CDR1 SGHVS and CDR2 FNYEAQ. In nucleotides, the CDR3 is TGTGCCAGCAGCCTAACTAGCGGGAGCTCCTACGAGCAGTACTTC. It codes for CASSLTSGSSYEQYF.

V is TRBV28 and J is TRBJ1-6; D gene uncertain. The CDR3 totals 16 residues. V was pared by 7 bases and J by 6 bases, with 19 bases between. From germline, CDR1 is MDHEN and CDR2 SYDVKM. CDR3 sequence (DNA): TGTGCCAGCACCTTAGGAGGCCGGACCCTTAATTCACCCCTCCACTTT. This gives the protein CASTLGGRTLNSPLHF.

The chain carries TRBV19 and TRBJ2-2; possibly TRBD1 or TRBD2 for D (5 bases each). V was shortened by 1 base and J by 5 bases, with 11 bases between the two germline ends. The CDR3 loop spans 15 amino acids. Germline CDR1 reads LNHDA; CDR2 reads SQIVND (reference sequence). In DNA, the CDR3 is TGTGCCAGTAGTATAGCCGCCGGGGCGACCGGGGAGCTGTTTTTT. Protein sequence: CASSIAAGATGELFF.

This clonotype showed up just a few times. The gene calls are TRBV7-3 and TRBJ2-7, with 10 bases aligning to TRBD2. Germline V gene sequence: CDR1 SGHTA, CDR2 FQGTGA. V lost 5 bases and J lost 6; bases outside the gene matches: 10. CDR3 length: 15 residues. The CDR3 here is CASSPSGRAYGEQYF. CDR3 nucleotide sequence: TGTGCCAGCAGCCCAAGCGGGAGGGCTTACGGCGAGCAGTACTTC.

The chain uses TRBV25-1 and TRBJ2-1; 7 nucleotides line up with TRBD2. The germline gives CDR1 MGHDK, CDR2 SYGVNS. CDR3 length: 13 amino acids. After removal of 8 bases from V and 9 bases from J, the junction contained 10 bases not matched to a gene. In DNA form, the CDR3 reads TGTGCCAGCGCCGGACTAGTCCCGGGTGAGCAGTTCTTC. Residues: CASAGLVPGEQFF. Combining the CDR3 with reference TRBV25-1 and TRBJ2-1 gives the whole variable domain EADIYQTPRYLVIGTGKKITLECSQTMGHDKMYWYQQDPGMELHLIHYSYGVNSTEKGDLSSESTVSRIRTEHFPLTLESARPSHTSQYLCASAGLVPGEQFFGPGTRLTVL.

The V gene is TRBV7-3, the J gene TRBJ2-5, with D possibly being TRBD1 or TRBD2 (5 bases each). V was cut by 5 bases and J by 1 base, with 14 bases left in between. The length of the CDR3 is 15 residues. Germline V gives CDR1 SGHTA, CDR2 FQGTGA. CDR3 loop: CASSPSGQAQETQYF. CDR3 DNA sequence: TGTGCCAGCAGCCCCTCGGGGCAGGCCCAAGAGACCCAGTACTTC.

This clonotype was observed a few times. The V call is TRBV6-1, the J call TRBJ2-7; D is possibly TRBD1 (6 bases). The CDR3 is 14 residues long. V lost 6 bases and J lost 5, with 17 bases in between. The germline gives CDR1 MNHNS, CDR2 SASEGT. The CDR3, as DNA: TGTGCCAGCAGCACCTCAACAGGGACCGACGAGCAGTACTTC. The encoded protein is CASSTSTGTDEQYF.

This clonotype appeared a few times. This chain uses TRBV6-2 or TRBV6-3 with TRBJ1-5; D is ambiguous. The V gene's germline CDR1 is MNHEY and CDR2 SVGEGT. Trimming shortened V by 6 bases and J by 3 bases, and 12 bases separated the two germline ends. CDR3 size: 14 residues. CDR3 protein: CASRLGSNNQPQHF. DNA of the CDR3: TGTGCCAGCAGGCTCGGGTCGAACAATCAGCCCCAGCATTTT.

This sequence joins TRBV27 and TRBJ2-7; 10 positions agree with TRBD1. Per germline, CDR1 MNHEY and CDR2 SMNVEV (reference sequence). The CDR3 is made up of 17 amino acids. V lost 2 bases and J lost 4; bases outside the gene matches: 11. The CDR3 loop reads CASSLELGTGARYEQYF. The CDR3 nucleotides read TGTGCCAGCAGTTTAGAGCTGGGGACAGGGGCCCGGTACGAGCAGTACTTC.

V and J are TRBV20-1 and TRBJ2-5; D gene ambiguous. Germline V lookup: CDR1 DFQATT, CDR2 SNEGSKA (reference sequence). V dropped 6 bases and J dropped 5 bases, with 10 bases sitting between them. This CDR3 comprises 11 residues. The CDR3 reads CSAFQGETQYF. CDR3 DNA sequence: TGCAGTGCCTTTCAAGGGGAGACCCAGTACTTC.

The rearrangement links TRBV6-1 to TRBJ1-2; possible D gene TRBD1, 5 bases. Germline values: CDR1 MNHNS, CDR2 SASEGT. The CDR3 spans 14 residues. Trimming stripped 7 bases from V and 3 bases from J, with 15 bases between. CDR3: CASNQGNGDYGYTF. CDR3 nucleotides: TGTGCCAGCAACCAGGGTAACGGAGACTATGGCTACACCTTC.

This clonotype has a handful of counts. V is TRBV15 and J is TRBJ1-5; the D is unclear. CDR3 length equals 13 residues. The germline V gene has CDR1 LNHNV and CDR2 YYDKDF (reference sequence). V lost 3 bases and J lost 4, with 7 bases in between. Here the CDR3 reads CATSSYGNQPQHF. The CDR3 DNA is TGTGCCACCAGCAGTTATGGGAATCAGCCCCAGCATTTT. Drawing the rest from reference TRBV15 and TRBJ1-5, the complete variable domain is DAMVIQNPRYQVTQFGKPVTLSCSQTLNHNVMYWYQQKSSQAPKLLFHYYDKDFNNEADTPDNFQSRRPNTSFCFLDIRSPGLGDTAMYLCATSSYGNQPQHFGDGTRLSIL.

The chain has TRBV28 and TRBJ2-7; tentatively, D is TRBD1 (6 bases). The V gene's germline CDR1 is MDHEN and CDR2 SYDVKM. The V gene lost 4 bases and the J gene lost 4 bases, with 14 bases spanning the gap. The CDR3 is 14 residues long. The DNA for the CDR3 is TGTGCCAGCAGTTCTGGGGGCGCCTTTTACGAGCAGTACTTC. It specifies CASSSGGAFYEQYF.

The chain couples TRBV7-8 to TRBJ2-1; no reliable D call. Trimming took off 0 bases at V and 5 bases at J, with 11 bases between the two ends. The CDR3 loop spans 15 amino acids. Germline-derived CDR1 and CDR2 are SGHVS and FQNEAQ. CDR3 sequence (DNA): TGTGCCAGCAGCTTAGCAGAATCCCCTCACAATGAGCAGTTCTTC. Translating gives CASSLAESPHNEQFF.

By sample fraction, this clonotype is medium-sized. The rearrangement links TRBV6-2 or TRBV6-3 to TRBJ2-3; D may correspond to TRBD1 or TRBD2 (5 bases each). The CDR3 is made up of 12 amino acids. Per germline, CDR1 MNHEY and CDR2 SVGEGT. The germline V and J ends were trimmed by 2 bases and 6 bases, with 6 bases remaining between them. Written as DNA, the CDR3 is TGTGCCAGCAGTTACGGGGACGATACGCAGTATTTT. Its translation: CASSYGDDTQYF.